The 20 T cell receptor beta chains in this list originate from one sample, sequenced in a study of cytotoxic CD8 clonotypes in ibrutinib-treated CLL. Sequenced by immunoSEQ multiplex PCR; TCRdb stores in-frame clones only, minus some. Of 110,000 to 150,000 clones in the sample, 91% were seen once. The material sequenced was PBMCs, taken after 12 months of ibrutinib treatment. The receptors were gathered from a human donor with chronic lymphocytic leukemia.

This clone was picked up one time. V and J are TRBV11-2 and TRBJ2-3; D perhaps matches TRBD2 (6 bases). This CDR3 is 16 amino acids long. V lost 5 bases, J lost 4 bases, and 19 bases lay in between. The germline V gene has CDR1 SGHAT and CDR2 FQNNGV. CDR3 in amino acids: CASSPDLATRPDTQYF. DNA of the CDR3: TGTGCCAGCAGCCCCGATCTAGCGACGCGTCCAGATACGCAGTATTTT.

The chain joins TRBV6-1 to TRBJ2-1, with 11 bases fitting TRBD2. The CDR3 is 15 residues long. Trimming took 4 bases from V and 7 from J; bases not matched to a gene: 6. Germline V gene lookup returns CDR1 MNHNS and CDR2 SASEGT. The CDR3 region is CASSAGTSGRNEQFF. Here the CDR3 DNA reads TGTGCCAGCAGTGCTGGTACTAGCGGGAGAAATGAGCAGTTCTTC.

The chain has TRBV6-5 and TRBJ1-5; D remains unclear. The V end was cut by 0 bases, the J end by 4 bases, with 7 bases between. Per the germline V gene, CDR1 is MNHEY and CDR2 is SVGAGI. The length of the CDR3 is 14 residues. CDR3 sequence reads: CASSYSARNQPQHF. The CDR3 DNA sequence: TGTGCCAGCAGTTACTCGGCGCGAAATCAGCCCCAGCATTTT.

The CDR3 DNA is TGCGCCAGCAGTGAACGAGGGGGCACTGAAGCTTTCTTT. This sequence encodes CASSERGGTEAFF. This chain uses TRBV10-1 with TRBJ1-1; TRBD1 might be the D (6 bases). Germline CDR1 and CDR2: WNHNN and SYGVQD (reference sequence). This CDR3 contains 13 residues. Trimming pared 3 bases from V and 4 bases from J, leaving 9 bases between.

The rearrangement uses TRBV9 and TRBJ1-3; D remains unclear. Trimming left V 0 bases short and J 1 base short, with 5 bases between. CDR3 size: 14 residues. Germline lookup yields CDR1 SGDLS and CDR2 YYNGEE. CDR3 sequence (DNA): TGTGCCAGCAGCGTAGGGGCATCTGGAAACACCATATATTTT. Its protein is CASSVGASGNTIYF.

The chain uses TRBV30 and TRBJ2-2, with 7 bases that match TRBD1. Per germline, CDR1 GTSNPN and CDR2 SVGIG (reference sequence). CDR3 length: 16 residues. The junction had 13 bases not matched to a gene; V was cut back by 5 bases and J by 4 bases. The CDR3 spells CAWDEGLGQVTGELFF. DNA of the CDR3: TGTGCCTGGGACGAGGGCCTCGGACAGGTCACCGGGGAGCTGTTTTTT.

CDR3: CATRDSNQETQYF. The CDR3 bases are TGCGCCACCCGGGACAGCAACCAAGAGACCCAGTACTTC. The chain links TRBV5-1 to TRBJ2-5; 7 nucleotides line up with TRBD1. Unmatched junction bases numbered 5, after V lost 9 bases and J lost 0 bases. The CDR3 is 13 residues long. Germline CDR1 reads SGHRS; CDR2 reads YFSETQ.

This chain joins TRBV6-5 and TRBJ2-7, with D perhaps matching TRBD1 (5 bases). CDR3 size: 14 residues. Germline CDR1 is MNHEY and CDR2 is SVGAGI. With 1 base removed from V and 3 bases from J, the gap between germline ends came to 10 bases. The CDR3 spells CASSYYDRGYEQYF. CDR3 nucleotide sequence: TGTGCCAGCAGTTACTATGACAGAGGCTACGAGCAGTACTTC.

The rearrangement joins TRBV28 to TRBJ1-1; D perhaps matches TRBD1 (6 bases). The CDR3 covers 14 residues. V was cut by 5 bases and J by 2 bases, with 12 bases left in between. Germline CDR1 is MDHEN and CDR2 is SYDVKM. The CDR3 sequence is CASSPGDTNTEAFF. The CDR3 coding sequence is TGTGCCAGCAGTCCTGGGGACACTAACACTGAAGCTTTCTTT. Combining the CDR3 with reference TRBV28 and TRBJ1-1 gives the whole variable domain DVKVTQSSRYLVKRTGEKVFLECVQDMDHENMFWYRQDPGLGLRLIYFSYDVKMKEKGDIPEGYSVSREKKERFSLILESASTNQTSMYLCASSPGDTNTEAFFGQGTRLTVV.

This CDR3 reads CSVKLKGEQYF. The CDR3 DNA is TGCAGCGTTAAATTAAAGGGCGAGCAGTACTTC. The chain couples TRBV29-1 to TRBJ2-7; D gene ambiguous. Trimming shortened V by 5 bases and J by 6 bases, and 11 bases separated the two germline ends. Germline CDR1 reads SQVTM; CDR2 reads ANQGSEA. The CDR3 sequence is 11 residues long.

DNA for the CDR3: TGTGCCAGCTCACTGGAAATTAAAGACCACGAGCAGTACTTC. Translation: CASSLEIKDHEQYF. V gene TRBV18 combines with J gene TRBJ2-7; D uncertain. This CDR3 is 14 amino acids long. The germline V and J ends were trimmed by 4 bases and 5 bases, with 15 bases remaining between them. Per the germline V gene, CDR1 is KGHSH and CDR2 is LQKENI.

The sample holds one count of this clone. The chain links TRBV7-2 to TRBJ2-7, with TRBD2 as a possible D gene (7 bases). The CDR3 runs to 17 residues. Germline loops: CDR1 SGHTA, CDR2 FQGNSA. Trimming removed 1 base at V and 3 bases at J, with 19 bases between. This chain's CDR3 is CASSLGGGARPGYEQYF. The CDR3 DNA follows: TGTGCCAGCAGCTTAGGGGGGGGCGCCCGACCAGGCTACGAGCAGTACTTC.

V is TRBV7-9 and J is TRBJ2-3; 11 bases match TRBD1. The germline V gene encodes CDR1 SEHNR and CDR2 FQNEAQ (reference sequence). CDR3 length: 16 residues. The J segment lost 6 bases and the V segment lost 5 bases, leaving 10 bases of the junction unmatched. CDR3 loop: CASSARDRGASDTQYF. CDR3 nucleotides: TGTGCCAGCAGCGCACGGGACAGGGGGGCATCGGATACGCAGTATTTT. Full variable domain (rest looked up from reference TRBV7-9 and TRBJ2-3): DTGVSQNPRHKITKRGQNVTFRCDPISEHNRLYWYRQTLGQGPEFLTYFQNEAQLEKSRLLSDRFSAERPKGSFSTLEIQRTEQGDSAMYLCASSARDRGASDTQYFGPGTRLTVL.

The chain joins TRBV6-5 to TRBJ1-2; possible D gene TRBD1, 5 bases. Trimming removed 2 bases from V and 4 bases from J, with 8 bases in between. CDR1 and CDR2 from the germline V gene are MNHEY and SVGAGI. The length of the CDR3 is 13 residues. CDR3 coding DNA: TGTGCCAGCAGTTACACGGGACGCTATGGCTACACCTTC. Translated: CASSYTGRYGYTF.

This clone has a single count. CDR3 residues: CASSLSPSGVYEQYF. The CDR3 DNA sequence: TGTGCCAGCAGTTTATCTCCTAGCGGGGTTTACGAGCAGTACTTC. The chain carries TRBV27 and TRBJ2-7, with 9 bases aligning to TRBD2. The germline gives CDR1 MNHEY, CDR2 SMNVEV (reference sequence). CDR3 size: 15 residues. V dropped 0 bases and J dropped 4; count of bases not matched to a gene: 4.

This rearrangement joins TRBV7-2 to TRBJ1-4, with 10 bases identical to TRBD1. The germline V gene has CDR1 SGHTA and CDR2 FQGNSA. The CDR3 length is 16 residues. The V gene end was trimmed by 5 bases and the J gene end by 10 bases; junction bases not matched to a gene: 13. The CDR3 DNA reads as TGTGCCAGCAGCCTACCCACGACAGGGGGCGCAGGAAAACTGTTTTTT. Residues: CASSLPTTGGAGKLFF.

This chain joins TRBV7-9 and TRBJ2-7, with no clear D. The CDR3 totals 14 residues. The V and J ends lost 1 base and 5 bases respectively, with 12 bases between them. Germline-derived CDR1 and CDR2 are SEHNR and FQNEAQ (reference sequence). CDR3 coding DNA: TGTGCCAGCAGCTTAGAGGGTATCCAGGACGAGCAGTACTTC. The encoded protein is CASSLEGIQDEQYF.

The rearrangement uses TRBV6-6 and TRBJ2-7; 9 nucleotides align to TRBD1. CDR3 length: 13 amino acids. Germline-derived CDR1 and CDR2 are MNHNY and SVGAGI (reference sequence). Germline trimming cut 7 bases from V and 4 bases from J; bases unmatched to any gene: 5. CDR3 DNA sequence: TGTGCCAGCATCAACAGGGGGCGGTACGAGCAGTACTTC. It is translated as CASINRGRYEQYF.

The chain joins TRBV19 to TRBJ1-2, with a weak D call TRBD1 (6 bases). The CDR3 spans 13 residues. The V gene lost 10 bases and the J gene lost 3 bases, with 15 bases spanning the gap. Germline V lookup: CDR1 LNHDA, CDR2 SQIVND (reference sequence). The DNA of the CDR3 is TGTGCCACCATAGGGGGACTTGACTATGGCTACACCTTC. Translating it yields CATIGGLDYGYTF.

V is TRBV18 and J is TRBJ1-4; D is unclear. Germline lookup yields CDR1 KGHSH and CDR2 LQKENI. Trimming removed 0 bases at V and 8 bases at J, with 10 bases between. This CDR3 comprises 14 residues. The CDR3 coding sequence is TGTGCCAGCTCACCACCTTCGGGGAGCGAAAAACTGTTTTTT. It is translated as CASSPPSGSEKLFF.